Presented here are 17 T cell receptor beta chains from one specimen sequenced in a study of shared clonotypes between healthy human individuals. The assay was immunoSEQ multiplex PCR, and TCRdb's table has in-frame clones only and misses some. Of about 2.4 million clones in the sample, approximately 94% were seen once. Material: naive CD4+ T cells sorted from blood. The subset: CD45RA+ positively selected. These receptors were taken from a young man in good health.

With respect to this clone: In the same sample, other DNA sequences code for this CDR3. V is TRBV5-4 and J is TRBJ1-1, with 10 positions matching TRBD1. CDR1 and CDR2 from the germline V gene are SGHNT and YYREEE (reference sequence). CDR3 length: 14 residues. The V segment lost 2 bases and the J segment 4 bases; nucleotides outside the gene matches: 2. In nucleotides, the CDR3 is TGTGCCAGCAGCTTAGGACAGGGGGGCACTGAAGCTTTCTTT. The encoded protein is CASSLGQGGTEAFF.

V and J are TRBV19 and TRBJ1-5; D possibly corresponds to TRBD1 (5 bases). Germline V gene sequence: CDR1 LNHDA, CDR2 SQIVND (reference sequence). The CDR3 has 14 residues. Trimming removed 4 bases from V and 11 bases from J, with 18 bases in between. CDR3 protein: CASSTSKWGQAQHF. In DNA, the CDR3 is TGTGCCAGTAGTACGTCTAAATGGGGCCAGGCCCAGCATTTT.

The chain has TRBV7-2 and TRBJ1-4; D gene uncertain. The length of the CDR3 is 14 residues. Trimming removed 1 base at V and 4 bases at J, with 7 bases between. Germline V gene data show CDR1 as SGHTA and CDR2 as FQGNSA. The CDR3 DNA is TGTGCCAGCAGCTTAGGCGGGGTTAATGAAAAACTGTTTTTT. This codes for CASSLGGVNEKLFF.

V usage is TRBV25-1 and J usage is TRBJ2-7; possible D gene TRBD1, 6 bases. V was clipped by 6 bases and J by 4 bases, with 13 bases between them. Per germline, CDR1 MGHDK and CDR2 SYGVNS. The length of the CDR3 is 13 residues. CDR3 sequence: CASRKPGAYEQYF. CDR3 sequence (DNA): TGTGCCAGCAGAAAACCAGGGGCGTACGAGCAGTACTTC.

This chain connects TRBV5-4 to TRBJ1-2; D unresolved. The CDR3 contains 15 residues. V was shortened by 5 bases and J by 0 bases, with 14 bases between the two germline ends. The germline CDR1 and CDR2 sequences are SGHNT and YYREEE (reference sequence). CDR3 sequence: CASRPTRGANYGYTF. CDR3 bases: TGTGCCAGCAGACCGACCCGGGGAGCTAACTATGGCTACACCTTC.

To note about this clone: Other nucleotide sequences from this sample produce the same CDR3. The chain joins TRBV5-4 to TRBJ2-5; D gene ambiguous. The CDR3 covers 13 residues. CDR1 is SGHNT, CDR2 YYREEE, per germline (reference sequence). Trimming pared 0 bases from V and 5 bases from J, leaving 8 bases between. The CDR3 DNA is TGTGCCAGCAGCTTGGGTTTGCTCGAGACCCAGTACTTC. Translation gives CASSLGLLETQYF.

The chain is built from TRBV6-1 and TRBJ2-7; 7 nucleotides match TRBD1. V shed 6 bases, J shed 2 bases, and the junction held 7 bases outside the gene matches. In germline, CDR1 is MNHNS, CDR2 SASEGT. The CDR3 runs to 14 residues. In DNA, the CDR3 is TGTGCCAGCAGAACAGGGGAAGGTCCCTACGAGCAGTACTTC. This sequence encodes CASRTGEGPYEQYF.

Note on this clone: Additional DNA sequences in this sample encode the identical CDR3. The J gene is TRBJ2-5, the V gene TRBV15; D not resolved. Germline V gives CDR1 LNHNV, CDR2 YYDKDF (reference sequence). CDR3 length equals 13 residues. The V end was cut by 3 bases, the J end by 5 bases, with 10 bases between. CDR3 sequence (DNA): TGTGCCACCAGCAGGTCCCCTGGGGAGACCCAGTACTTC. This encodes CATSRSPGETQYF.

The gene calls are TRBV6-6 and TRBJ2-5, with D tentatively TRBD2 (6 bases). V was trimmed by 0 bases and J by 5 bases, leaving 13 bases between them. This CDR3 has 15 residues. Germline V lookup: CDR1 MNHNY, CDR2 SVGAGI (reference sequence). In nucleotides, the CDR3 is TGTGCCAGCAGTTACTCAGGGAGCGGGCTGGAGACCCAGTACTTC. Amino acids: CASSYSGSGLETQYF.

The V and J genes are TRBV2 and TRBJ2-3; 7 bases match TRBD1. Trimming removed 5 bases from V and 4 bases from J; junction bases left unmatched: 3. The CDR3 contains 13 residues. CDR1 and CDR2 (germline): SNHLY, FYNNEI. The CDR3, as DNA: TGTGCCAGCAGTCTAACAGGGGCAGATACGCAGTATTTT. Protein: CASSLTGADTQYF.

This clone occurred once. The DNA for the CDR3 is TGTGCCAGCAGCTTAGGGAGGGGGGGACTGGACAATGAGCAGTTCTTC. Translating gives CASSLGRGGLDNEQFF. J is TRBJ2-1 and V is TRBV7-8; weak D call: TRBD2 (7 bases). Trimming took 1 base from V and 5 from J, leaving 15 bases between them. The CDR3 contains 16 residues. The germline CDR1 and CDR2 sequences are SGHVS and FQNEAQ.

The V gene is TRBV7-9, the J gene TRBJ1-1; D remains unclear. The CDR3 consists of 14 residues. The V end was cut by 4 bases, the J end by 2 bases, with 11 bases between. Germline CDR1 SEHNR, CDR2 FQNEAQ (reference sequence). Here the CDR3 DNA reads TGTGCCAGCAGCTCTGACAATTTTAACACTGAAGCTTTCTTT. It encodes CASSSDNFNTEAFF.

V and J are TRBV27 and TRBJ2-6; D might be TRBD2 (6 bases). The CDR3 is 13 amino acids. Germline values: CDR1 MNHEY, CDR2 SMNVEV (reference sequence). With 3 bases removed from V and 12 bases from J, the gap between germline ends came to 12 bases. This CDR3 is CASSFGGLRVLTF. In DNA form, the CDR3 reads TGTGCCAGCAGTTTTGGGGGACTCCGCGTCCTGACTTTC.

The chain joins TRBV5-6 to TRBJ2-1; 8 bases agree with TRBD2. This CDR3 has 16 residues. Germline V lookup: CDR1 SGHDT, CDR2 YYEEEE. Trimming cost V 4 bases and J 4 bases; bases outside gene matches: 10. The CDR3 DNA is TGTGCCAGCAGCCTCGTGAGGGGACTAGTATACAATGAGCAGTTCTTC. Its protein is CASSLVRGLVYNEQFF.

This chain connects TRBV5-1 to TRBJ2-3, with a weak D call TRBD2 (6 bases). Trimming shortened V by 7 bases and J by 4 bases, and 13 bases separated the two germline ends. The CDR3 is made up of 13 amino acids. The germline V gene encodes CDR1 SGHRS and CDR2 YFSETQ. This CDR3 is CASRATGADTQYF. CDR3 sequence (DNA): TGCGCCAGCCGAGCGACGGGGGCAGATACGCAGTATTTT.

V is TRBV10-2 and J is TRBJ2-1; D could derive from TRBD1 or TRBD2 (5 bases each). The V end was cut by 7 bases, the J end by 3 bases, with 10 bases between. The CDR3 totals 13 residues. In germline, CDR1 is WSHSY, CDR2 SAAADI. Written as DNA, the CDR3 is TGCGCCAGCACCGGGACCCTCTACAATGAGCAGTTCTTC. Translation gives CASTGTLYNEQFF.

The V gene is TRBV18, the J gene TRBJ1-5; D call uncertain. The ends were cut back, 4 bases at V and 0 bases at J, with 7 bases in the middle. The CDR3 loop spans 14 amino acids. Germline V gene data show CDR1 as KGHSH and CDR2 as LQKENI. CDR3 in DNA: TGTGCCAGCTCACTGGGGTATAGCAATCAGCCCCAGCATTTT. This encodes CASSLGYSNQPQHF.